These 30 T cell receptor beta chains were sequenced from one sample in a study of somatic mutations in cytotoxic T cells in rheumatoid arthritis. Measured with immunoSEQ multiplex PCR; TCRdb has only the in-frame clones, and not every one. The table lists around 6,000 clones, approximately 80% of them singletons, with less than 35% in the top ten. The specimen comprised CD8+ T cells sorted from blood, sampled at a follow-up visit. The receptors stem from a woman aged 70 to 79 with rheumatoid arthritis.

In this sample, this clone turned up a few times. V is TRBV7-3 and J is TRBJ2-3; D possibly corresponds to TRBD2 (7 bases). Germline-derived CDR1 and CDR2 are SGHTA and FQGTGA. The V end was cut by 2 bases, the J end by 5 bases, with 11 bases between. This CDR3 spans 14 amino acids. The DNA for the CDR3 is TGTGCCAGCAGCTTAGCCGGGGGGCTAGATACGCAGTATTTT. Its protein product is CASSLAGGLDTQYF.

The chain recombines TRBV7-3 with TRBJ2-1, with D perhaps matching TRBD2 (6 bases). This CDR3 has 17 residues. Trimming shortened V by 2 bases and J by 2 bases, and 16 bases separated the two germline ends. The germline V gene has CDR1 SGHTA and CDR2 FQGTGA. Written as DNA, the CDR3 is TGTGCCAGCAGCTTACATGCGGGGTCTGGAACCTACAATGAGCAGTTCTTC. Translating gives CASSLHAGSGTYNEQFF.

The genes are TRBV6-1 and TRBJ1-1; a possible D gene is TRBD1 (6 bases). The CDR3 spans 17 residues. Between the trimmed V and J ends, which lost 0 bases and 6 bases, there was a span of 20 bases. Germline CDR1 and CDR2: MNHNS and SASEGT. For the CDR3, the DNA is TGTGCCAGCAGTGAAGCGTCGTTCGGGGGGCGCTCGTCTGAAGCTTTCTTT. Translated, it gives CASSEASFGGRSSEAFF.

This chain connects TRBV5-6 to TRBJ2-3, with TRBD2 matching 10 bases. Germline values: CDR1 SGHDT, CDR2 YYEEEE. After removal of 4 bases from V and 0 bases from J, the junction contained 14 bases not matched to a gene. CDR3 length: 19 residues. The CDR3 reads CASSPGVGLAIFSTDTQYF. In nucleotides, the CDR3 is TGTGCCAGCAGCCCGGGGGTGGGACTAGCGATCTTTAGCACAGATACGCAGTATTTT.

This clone showed up just a few times. The rearrangement links TRBV6-6 to TRBJ2-7, with TRBD1 matching 8 bases. Trimming removed 4 bases from V and 2 bases from J; junction bases left unmatched: 7. Germline CDR1 MNHNY, CDR2 SVGAGI (reference sequence). This CDR3 region has 15 residues. The CDR3 DNA reads as TGTGCCAGCAGTTCCCCTCGGGACAGGACCTACGAGCAGTACTTC. Its protein product is CASSSPRDRTYEQYF.

The J gene is TRBJ2-7, the V gene TRBV2; D may be TRBD1 (6 bases). V was trimmed by 9 bases and J by 6 bases, leaving 12 bases between them. The CDR3 runs to 11 residues. The germline V gene encodes CDR1 SNHLY and CDR2 FYNNEI. CDR3 amino acids: CARNRAGEQYF. The CDR3 nucleotides read TGTGCCAGGAACAGGGCGGGCGAGCAGTACTTC.

The chain uses TRBV11-3 and TRBJ2-4, with 7 positions matching TRBD1. The CDR3 loop spans 14 amino acids. With V trimmed by 2 bases and J by 6 bases, 4 bases remained unmatched. Germline V gene lookup returns CDR1 SGHNT and CDR2 YENEEA. Here the CDR3 DNA reads TGTGCCAGCAGCTTAAGGGGGCCGCGAAACATTCAGTACTTC. This gives the protein CASSLRGPRNIQYF.

The rearrangement uses TRBV11-1 and TRBJ1-3; unclear D gene. Germline loops: CDR1 SGHAT, CDR2 FQDESV (reference sequence). There are 13 residues in the CDR3. Trimming took off 0 bases at V and 8 bases at J, with 8 bases between the two ends. CDR3 DNA sequence: TGTGCCAGCAGCTTAGCGCTATGGGACACCATATATTTT. As protein: CASSLALWDTIYF.

This chain connects TRBV4-1 to TRBJ1-4, with D possibly matching TRBD1 (5 bases). CDR3 size: 15 residues. The germline CDR1 and CDR2 sequences are MGHRA and YSYEKL. Trimming stripped 4 bases from V and 8 bases from J, with 17 bases between. The CDR3 region is CASSRGLGQGEKLFF. In nucleotides, the CDR3 is TGCGCCAGCAGCCGGGGGTTAGGGCAGGGCGAAAAACTGTTTTTT.

This sequence joins TRBV5-8 and TRBJ1-4; D gene uncertain. V was shortened by 1 base and J by 0 bases, with 4 bases between the two germline ends. Germline assignment: CDR1 SGHTS and CDR2 YDEGEE. The CDR3 contains 14 residues. In DNA form, the CDR3 reads TGTGCCAGCAGCTTGCAGCCAACTAATGAAAAACTGTTTTTT. Amino acids: CASSLQPTNEKLFF.

The chain couples TRBV18 to TRBJ2-2; the match to TRBD1 covers 10 bases. The CDR3 sequence is 17 residues long. The junction had 7 bases not matched to a gene; V was cut back by 2 bases and J by 4 bases. Germline CDR1 KGHSH, CDR2 LQKENI. The DNA of the CDR3 is TGTGCCAGCTCACCAAAGGCTCGGACAGGGGGCACCGGGGAGCTGTTTTTT. This sequence encodes CASSPKARTGGTGELFF.

The chain carries TRBV9 and TRBJ2-7, with D perhaps matching TRBD1 (6 bases). CDR1 is SGDLS and CDR2 is YYNGEE in the germline V gene. The germline V and J ends were trimmed by 0 bases and 0 bases, with 10 bases remaining between them. This CDR3 is built from 15 residues. CDR3 in amino acids: CASSVEGHSSYEQYF. Here the CDR3 DNA reads TGTGCCAGCAGCGTAGAGGGACACAGCTCCTACGAGCAGTACTTC.

This clone appeared a few times. CDR3 sequence: CASSPFRPTGRIDQPQHF. The CDR3, as DNA: TGTGCCAGCAGTCCCTTCAGACCCACAGGGAGAATCGATCAGCCCCAGCATTTT. This chain uses TRBV27 with TRBJ1-5; possibly TRBD1 for D (6 bases). This CDR3 spans 18 amino acids. In germline, CDR1 is MNHEY, CDR2 SMNVEV (reference sequence). Trimming took 5 bases from V and 5 from J, leaving 25 bases between them.

The chain links TRBV6-5 to TRBJ2-2; D ambiguous. The germline V gene encodes CDR1 MNHEY and CDR2 SVGAGI. The ends were cut back, 2 bases at V and 1 base at J, with 8 bases in the middle. The CDR3 sequence is 15 residues long. CDR3 residues: CASSYMSENTGELFF. CDR3 sequence (DNA): TGTGCCAGCAGTTACATGTCAGAGAACACCGGGGAGCTGTTTTTT.

The chain recombines TRBV28 with TRBJ2-1; the D is unclear. Germline V gene sequence: CDR1 MDHEN, CDR2 SYDVKM. The V end lost 5 bases, the J end lost 11 bases, and 7 bases lay between the germline ends. CDR3 length: 10 residues. CDR3 sequence reads: CASSTIQQFF. CDR3 in DNA: TGTGCCAGCAGTACCATCCAGCAGTTCTTC.

The chain carries TRBV11-2 and TRBJ2-1; maybe TRBD2 (5 bases). Germline V lookup: CDR1 SGHAT, CDR2 FQNNGV. CDR3 length: 14 amino acids. Between the trimmed V and J ends, which lost 5 bases and 4 bases, there was a span of 12 bases. CDR3 sequence: CASSPKSGYNEQFF. CDR3 nucleotide sequence: TGTGCCAGCAGCCCCAAGAGCGGATACAATGAGCAGTTCTTC.

J is TRBJ1-1 and V is TRBV5-1, with D maybe TRBD1 (5 bases). V gave up 0 bases and J gave up 1 base, with 10 bases separating them. CDR1 and CDR2 (germline): SGHRS, YFSETQ. There are 15 residues in the CDR3. CDR3 protein: CASSLGWGKNTEAFF. CDR3 nucleotides: TGCGCCAGCAGCTTGGGGTGGGGCAAGAACACTGAAGCTTTCTTT. The whole variable domain, remainder taken from reference TRBV5-1 and TRBJ1-1, is KAGVTQTPRYLIKTRGQQVTLSCSPISGHRSVSWYQQTPGQGLQFLFEYFSETQRNKGNFPGRFSGRQFSNSRSEMNVSTLELGDSALYLCASSLGWGKNTEAFFGQGTRLTVV.

This clone was observed a handful of times. The chain uses TRBV6-5 and TRBJ2-1; 10 bases are a match to TRBD1. Trimming took 4 bases from V and 7 from J; bases not matched to a gene: 1. This CDR3 region has 13 residues. Looked up from germline, CDR1 is MNHEY and CDR2 is SVGAGI. The CDR3 here is CASSSGQGNEQFF. The DNA for the CDR3 is TGTGCCAGCAGTTCGGGACAGGGGAATGAGCAGTTCTTC.

This rearrangement joins TRBV2 to TRBJ2-5; 10 positions match TRBD2. The DNA end favors TRBJ2-7, so the J call may be wrong. The CDR3 consists of 13 residues. Germline assignment: CDR1 SNHLY and CDR2 FYNNEI. In DNA, the CDR3 is TGTGCCACCGGGACTAGCGACTCCTACGAGCAGTACTTC. It codes for CATGTSDSYEQYF.

The chain joins TRBV15 to TRBJ1-4, with D possibly TRBD1 on 5 matching bases. Germline-derived CDR1 and CDR2 are LNHNV and YYDKDF (reference sequence). This CDR3 has 14 amino acids. V was trimmed by 0 bases and J by 9 bases, leaving 11 bases between them. In DNA form, the CDR3 reads TGTGCCACCAGCAGAGATCAGCAGGGTAAAAAACTGTTTTTT. This gives the protein CATSRDQQGKKLFF.

V gene TRBV5-6 combines with J gene TRBJ1-6, with D possibly being TRBD1 (5 bases). CDR3 length: 15 amino acids. Germline V CDR1 and CDR2: SGHDT, YYEEEE. Trimming stripped 0 bases from V and 8 bases from J, with 12 bases between. The CDR3 DNA reads as TGTGCCAGCAGCTTGGAGGGGACGTTTTATTCACCCCTCCACTTT. Protein sequence: CASSLEGTFYSPLHF.

V and J are TRBV5-6 and TRBJ2-7; D perhaps matches TRBD2 (7 bases). Per germline, CDR1 SGHDT and CDR2 YYEEEE. The CDR3 runs to 14 residues. Trimming took off 4 bases at V and 0 bases at J, with 11 bases between the two ends. DNA for the CDR3: TGTGCCAGCAGCATAGGGGGGGCCTCCTACGAGCAGTACTTC. Translated, it gives CASSIGGASYEQYF.

This chain uses TRBV16 with TRBJ1-1; the D gene is possibly TRBD1 (6 bases). Trimming cost V 1 base and J 7 bases, with 13 bases left between them. CDR3 size: 14 residues. Germline V gives CDR1 KGHSY, CDR2 FQNENV. CDR3 in amino acids: CASSQWGGGGEAFF. The CDR3 bases are TGTGCCAGCAGCCAATGGGGAGGAGGGGGTGAAGCTTTCTTT.

V usage is TRBV7-9 and J usage is TRBJ2-1; D may be TRBD1 or TRBD2 (6 bases each). Per the germline V gene, CDR1 is SEHNR and CDR2 is FQNEAQ (reference sequence). The CDR3 totals 15 residues. With 2 bases removed from V and 7 bases from J, the gap between germline ends came to 15 bases. As DNA, the CDR3 is TGTGCCAGCAGCTTAAATAGGGGGGTTGAGAATGAGCAGTTCTTC. This sequence encodes CASSLNRGVENEQFF.

This clone occurred a few times. The chain links TRBV6-6 to TRBJ2-5; 9 bases are a match to TRBD1. This CDR3 is built from 16 residues. V was pared by 5 bases and J by 5 bases, with 12 bases of the junction left unmatched. CDR1 is MNHNY and CDR2 is SVGAGI in the germline V gene (reference sequence). CDR3 sequence reads: CASSRTGTGPRETQYF. The CDR3 coding sequence is TGTGCCAGCAGTCGGACCGGGACAGGGCCTAGGGAGACCCAGTACTTC.

Only a few counts were recorded for this clone. The chain employs TRBV5-1 and TRBJ2-7; the D is unclear. CDR1 is SGHRS, CDR2 YFSETQ, per germline. Trimming took 4 bases from V and 5 from J, leaving 10 bases between them. This CDR3 is 12 amino acids long. The CDR3 reads CASSTPSNEQYF. Written as DNA, the CDR3 is TGCGCCAGCAGCACGCCATCGAACGAGCAGTACTTC.

The chain couples TRBV14 to TRBJ1-2; 7 positions match TRBD1. V lost 5 bases, J lost 7 bases, and 7 bases stayed unmatched. The CDR3 is made up of 13 amino acids. In germline, CDR1 is SGHDN, CDR2 FVKESK. The CDR3 sequence: CASSDRQGGGYTF. The CDR3 bases are TGTGCCAGCAGCGACCGACAGGGCGGTGGCTACACCTTC.

The rearrangement joins TRBV5-4 to TRBJ2-1; 11 nucleotides line up with TRBD1. This CDR3 is 15 amino acids long. V shed 4 bases, J shed 9 bases, and the junction held 9 bases outside the gene matches. From germline, CDR1 is SGHNT and CDR2 YYREEE (reference sequence). CDR3 sequence: CASSIGQGARGEQFF. CDR3 DNA: TGTGCCAGCAGCATAGGACAGGGGGCGAGAGGTGAGCAGTTCTTC.

This chain connects TRBV9 to TRBJ1-6, with a weak D call TRBD1 (6 bases). Trimming removed 4 bases at V and 7 bases at J, with 15 bases between. The CDR3 is 15 amino acids. Per germline, CDR1 SGDLS and CDR2 YYNGEE. CDR3 bases: TGTGCCAGCAGCTCCCAAGACAGGCGGAATTCACCCCTCCACTTT. It yields the protein CASSSQDRRNSPLHF.

The rearrangement links TRBV19 to TRBJ2-6, with 8 bases that match TRBD1. Germline CDR1 LNHDA, CDR2 SQIVND (reference sequence). The CDR3 runs to 17 residues. V dropped 5 bases and J dropped 0; count of bases not matched to a gene: 6. CDR3 nucleotide sequence: TGTGCCAGTAGTTCGACAGGGGTCGGCTCTGGGGCCAACGTCCTGACTTTC. Its protein product is CASSSTGVGSGANVLTF.